The sequence of this TCR beta chain was determined in a study of T cells in Graves' hyperthyroidism and ophthalmopathy. The table lists this clonotype with a few counts. TCR beta CDR3 region amplification was performed from RNA transcripts. During a first-round RT-PCR of the TCR CDR3, the HTBI primer set was used. MiXCR, run by TCRdb on the multiplex PCR reads, gives a single entry per CDR3 protein. The sample yields a few hundred thousand distinct CDR3 sequences, around 13% seen once. Germline lookup yields CDR1 KGHDR and CDR2 SFDVKD. The CDR3 loop spans 16 amino acids. V shed 5 bases and J 5 bases; nucleotides not matched to a gene: 10.

Material: blood. This receptor was identified in a woman between 25 and 40 years old with Graves' hyperthyroidism that later progressed to Graves' ophthalmopathy. The V and J genes are TRBV24-1 and TRBJ2-3; TRBD2 matches 9 bases. DNA of the CDR3: TGTGCCACCAGTGGTGCGGGAGGGCTCGGGTTAGATACGCAGTATTTT. Translating gives CATSGAGGLGLDTQYF.